This T cell receptor beta chain originates from a study of blood T cells in healthy people across ages. Overall study results and limits: A strong correlation was found between TCR beta diversity and the percentage of naive T cells. With donor CMV status unknown, expanded clonotype changes were possibly confounded.

On this clonotype itself: The antigen remains unidentified.

Trimming shortened V by 0 bases and J by 4 bases, and 17 bases separated the two germline ends. The CDR3 is made up of 16 amino acids. The germline gives CDR1 SGHRS, CDR2 YFSETQ. For the second PCR, which ran for roughly 7 to 11 cycles, a sample-barcoded 5' primer and a J-beta primer mix were used. Tags on each cDNA molecule came from a template-switch adaptor with 12 random nucleotides. Each CDR3 protein is one row after TCRdb ran MiXCR on the 5' RACE reads. Found here are 1.5 million to 2 million distinct CDR3 sequences, roughly 27% of them singletons; the top ten hold 6.5% to 8.5%. The genes are TRBV5-1 and TRBJ2-7; either TRBD1 or TRBD2 may supply D (5 bases each). This sequence originates from a young woman in good health. The sample consisted of blood. The CDR3 is CASSLGPTETGYEQYF. The CDR3 DNA is TGCGCCAGCAGCTTGGGTCCGACAGAAACGGGATACGAGCAGTACTTC.